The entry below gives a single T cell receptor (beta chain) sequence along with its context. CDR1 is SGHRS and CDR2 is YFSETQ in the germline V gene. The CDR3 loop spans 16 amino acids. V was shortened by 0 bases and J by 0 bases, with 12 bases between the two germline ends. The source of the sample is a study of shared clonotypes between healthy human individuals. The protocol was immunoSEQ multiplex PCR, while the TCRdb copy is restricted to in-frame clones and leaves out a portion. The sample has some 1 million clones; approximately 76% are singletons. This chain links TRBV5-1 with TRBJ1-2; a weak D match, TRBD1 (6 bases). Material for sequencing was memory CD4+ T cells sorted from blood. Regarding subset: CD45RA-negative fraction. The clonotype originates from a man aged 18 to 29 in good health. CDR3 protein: CASSLDSGVANYGYTF. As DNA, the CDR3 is TGCGCCAGCAGCTTGGATTCAGGGGTAGCTAACTATGGCTACACCTTC.